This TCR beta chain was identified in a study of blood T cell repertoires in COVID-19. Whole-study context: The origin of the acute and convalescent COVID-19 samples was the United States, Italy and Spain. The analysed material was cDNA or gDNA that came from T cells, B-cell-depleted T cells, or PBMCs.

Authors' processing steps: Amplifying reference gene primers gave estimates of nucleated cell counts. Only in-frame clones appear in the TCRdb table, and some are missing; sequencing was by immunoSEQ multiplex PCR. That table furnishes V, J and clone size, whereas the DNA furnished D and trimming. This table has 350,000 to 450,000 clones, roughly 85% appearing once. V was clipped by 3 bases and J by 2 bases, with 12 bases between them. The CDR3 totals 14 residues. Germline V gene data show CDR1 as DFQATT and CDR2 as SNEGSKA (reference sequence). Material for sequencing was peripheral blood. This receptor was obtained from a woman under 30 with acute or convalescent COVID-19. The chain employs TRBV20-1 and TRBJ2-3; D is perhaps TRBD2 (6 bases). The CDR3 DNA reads TGCAGTGCTAGTAGCGGACCGATCACAGATACGCAGTATTTT. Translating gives CSASSGPITDTQYF.